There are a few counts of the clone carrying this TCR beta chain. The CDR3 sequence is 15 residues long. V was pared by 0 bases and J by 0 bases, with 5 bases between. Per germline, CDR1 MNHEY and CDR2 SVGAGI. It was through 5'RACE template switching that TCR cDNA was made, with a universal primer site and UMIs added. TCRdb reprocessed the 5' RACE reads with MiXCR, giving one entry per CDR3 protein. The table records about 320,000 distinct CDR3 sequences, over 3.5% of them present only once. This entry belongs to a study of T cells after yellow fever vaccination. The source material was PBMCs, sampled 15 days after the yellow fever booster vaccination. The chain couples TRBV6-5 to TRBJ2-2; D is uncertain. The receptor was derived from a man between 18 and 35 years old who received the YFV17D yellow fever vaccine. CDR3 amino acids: CASSYSLANTGELFF. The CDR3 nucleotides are TGTGCCAGCAGTTACTCACTCGCGAACACCGGGGAGCTGTTTTTT.